One sample yielded the 32 T cell receptor beta chains listed below, sequenced in a study of prognosis after radiotherapy for stage I lung cancer. Genomic DNA served as the source from which two-round multiplex PCR generated TCR beta CDR3 amplicons. Individual primers that were specific to each TRBV and TRBJ gene served in first-round PCR. From the multiplex PCR reads, TCRdb called clonotypes with MiXCR, one entry per CDR3 protein. This table holds 10,000 to 15,000 distinct CDR3 sequences, roughly 40% found once. This specimen consisted of PBMCs, obtained before or after stereotactic body radiation therapy (not recorded which). Receptor source: a donor over 45 with non-small cell lung cancer.

This clonotype was detected ten times or more. The rearrangement links TRBV5-6 to TRBJ2-7; no reliable D call. CDR1 and CDR2 from the germline V gene are SGHDT and YYEEEE. V was cut by 4 bases and J by 1 base, with 12 bases left in between. This CDR3 is built from 14 residues. The DNA for the CDR3 is TGTGCCAGCAGCCAAAGGTGGGTTTCCTACGAGCAGTACTTC. It translates to CASSQRWVSYEQYF.

In regard to this clonotype: A much larger clone lies one base from this, so it may be a read error. The genes are TRBV6-2 or TRBV6-3 and TRBJ2-5, with 8 bases identical to TRBD2. Trimming at V came to 10 bases and at J to 5 bases, leaving 12 bases not matched to a gene. This CDR3 comprises 14 residues. The V gene's germline CDR1 is MNHEY and CDR2 SVGEGT. The CDR3 nucleotides read TGTGCCATCAGACCGGGGGGGGGGGTCGAGACCCAGTACTTC. Its translation is CAIRPGGGVETQYF.

V and J are TRBV28 and TRBJ1-5; a weak D match, TRBD1 (6 bases). The CDR3 sequence is 13 residues long. Germline values: CDR1 MDHEN, CDR2 SYDVKM. Trimming took 9 bases from V and 5 from J, leaving 14 bases between them. This CDR3 is CASADRPHQPQHF. CDR3 sequence (DNA): TGTGCCAGTGCTGACAGGCCTCATCAGCCCCAGCATTTT.

This clonotype appeared many times. The rearrangement uses TRBV6-4 and TRBJ1-3; D gene ambiguous. Deletions cut 2 bases from V and 5 bases from J, with 10 bases between. Germline CDR1 MRHNA, CDR2 SNTAGT. This CDR3 is 14 amino acids long. The chain's CDR3 is CASSDGESRNTIYF. In DNA, the CDR3 is TGTGCCAGCAGTGACGGAGAGTCAAGAAACACCATATATTTT.

The chain employs TRBV11-2 and TRBJ1-3; TRBD1 agrees at 9 bases. Trimming at V came to 3 bases and at J to 1 base, leaving 4 bases not matched to a gene. Germline loops: CDR1 SGHAT, CDR2 FQNNGV. This CDR3 is 16 amino acids long. The CDR3 reads CASSLDRGRSGNTIYF. The DNA of the CDR3 is TGTGCCAGCAGCTTGGACAGGGGAAGGTCTGGAAACACCATATATTTT.

The CDR3 region is CASSSNPSEQFF. The CDR3 DNA follows: TGTGCCAGCAGTTCAAACCCTAGCGAACAGTTCTTC. The chain is built from TRBV6-5 and TRBJ2-1, with TRBD2 as a possible D gene (6 bases). The V end was cut by 4 bases, the J end by 13 bases, with 14 bases between. Germline CDR1 reads MNHEY; CDR2 reads SVGAGI. The CDR3 covers 12 residues.

The V gene is TRBV27, the J gene TRBJ2-2; D uncertain. Germline V gene lookup returns CDR1 MNHEY and CDR2 SMNVEV (reference sequence). V gave up 0 bases and J gave up 5 bases, with 4 bases separating them. The CDR3 covers 13 residues. The CDR3 spells CASSLSVTGELFF. The CDR3 region has the DNA TGTGCCAGCAGTTTATCGGTAACCGGGGAGCTGTTTTTT.

V is TRBV6-1 and J is TRBJ1-5; no definite D call. The CDR3 runs 14 residues. The ends were cut back, 6 bases at V and 6 bases at J, with 15 bases in the middle. The germline V gene encodes CDR1 MNHNS and CDR2 SASEGT. CDR3 in DNA: TGTGCCAGCAGAGACCCGGGGTTGGCTCAGCCCCAGCATTTT. This codes for CASRDPGLAQPQHF.

A few counts support this clonotype. The chain uses TRBV6-2 or TRBV6-3 and TRBJ1-2; no clear D gene. The length of the CDR3 is 12 residues. Germline V gene data show CDR1 as MNHEY and CDR2 as SVGEGT. V gave up 6 bases and J gave up 7 bases, with 12 bases separating them. CDR3: CASSRSGSGYTF. The CDR3 region has the DNA TGTGCCAGCAGCAGGTCGGGCTCTGGCTACACCTTC.

Many counts were recorded for this clonotype. This chain uses TRBV29-1 with TRBJ1-1, with no clear D. This CDR3 has 11 residues. Germline V lookup: CDR1 SQVTM, CDR2 ANQGSEA. V shed 7 bases and J shed 11 bases, with 17 bases lying between them. CDR3 region: CSGAGILGAFF. The CDR3 nucleotides read TGCAGCGGGGCTGGGATACTCGGGGCTTTCTTT.

There are many counts of this clonotype. The rearrangement links TRBV6-2 or TRBV6-3 to TRBJ2-2; D is possibly TRBD2 (6 bases). The length of the CDR3 is 16 residues. The germline V and J ends were trimmed by 2 bases and 1 base, with 11 bases remaining between them. CDR1 and CDR2 from the germline V gene are MNHEY and SVGEGT. For the CDR3, the DNA is TGTGCCAGCAGTTACCTTGGGACTTGGAACACCGGGGAGCTGTTTTTT. Amino acid sequence: CASSYLGTWNTGELFF.

This clonotype was seen a single time. This rearrangement joins TRBV6-5 to TRBJ2-7, with D possibly being TRBD2 (6 bases). V was pared by 1 base and J by 2 bases, with 12 bases between. The CDR3 is 15 residues long. The germline gives CDR1 MNHEY, CDR2 SVGAGI. Here the CDR3 reads CASSYLVGGAYEQYF. In DNA form, the CDR3 reads TGTGCCAGCAGTTACTTAGTGGGAGGTGCCTACGAGCAGTACTTC.

There are many counts of this clonotype. This chain links TRBV20-1 with TRBJ2-7, with TRBD2 matching 8 bases. This CDR3 contains 13 residues. CDR1 DFQATT and CDR2 SNEGSKA come from the germline V gene (reference sequence). V trimming: 6 bases; J trimming: 4 bases; junction bases outside the gene matches: 8. The CDR3 reads CSATSGPLYEQYF. The CDR3, as DNA: TGCAGTGCCACTAGCGGACCTCTTTACGAGCAGTACTTC.

The chain has TRBV6-2 or TRBV6-3 and TRBJ1-2; D gene ambiguous. V dropped 5 bases and J dropped 2 bases, with 15 bases sitting between them. Per the germline V gene, CDR1 is MNHEY and CDR2 is SVGEGT. This CDR3 has 15 amino acids. The CDR3 coding sequence is TGTGCCAGCAGTGAAGCCGGGAACCAGAACTATGGCTACACCTTC. Amino acid sequence: CASSEAGNQNYGYTF.

In this sample, this clonotype turned up many times. The chain uses TRBV4-1 and TRBJ2-7; TRBD1 or TRBD2 may be the D gene (5 bases each). Looked up from germline, CDR1 is MGHRA and CDR2 is YSYEKL. Trimming cost V 2 bases and J 9 bases, with 17 bases left between them. This CDR3 has 14 residues. In nucleotides, the CDR3 is TGCGCCAGCAGCCAACCGGGACCTCTCGTCGGGCAGTACTTC. This encodes CASSQPGPLVGQYF.

At least ten counts were recorded for this clonotype. In DNA, the CDR3 is TGTGCCAGCAGCTTAGCTGTACGCGGGGGTGAAAAACTGTTTTTT. Its translation is CASSLAVRGGEKLFF. The rearrangement joins TRBV11-2 to TRBJ1-4; the D gene is possibly TRBD1 (5 bases). This CDR3 contains 15 residues. With 1 base removed from V and 7 bases from J, the gap between germline ends came to 13 bases. CDR1 is SGHAT, CDR2 FQNNGV, per germline.

The chain joins TRBV27 to TRBJ1-1; TRBD1 is a possible D gene (5 bases). The V gene lost 6 bases and the J gene lost 2 bases, with 13 bases spanning the gap. From germline, CDR1 is MNHEY and CDR2 SMNVEV (reference sequence). This CDR3 has 14 amino acids. The CDR3 sequence is CASSQDSSNTEAFF. The CDR3 coding sequence is TGTGCCAGCAGCCAAGACAGCAGCAACACTGAAGCTTTCTTT.

This clonotype came up many times. The genes are TRBV4-1 and TRBJ2-2, with D possibly being TRBD2 (5 bases). Trimming took off 1 base at V and 1 base at J, with 13 bases between the two ends. Germline CDR1 reads MGHRA; CDR2 reads YSYEKL. The CDR3 contains 17 residues. This CDR3 is CASSQGLFGMNTGELFF. The DNA of the CDR3 is TGCGCCAGCAGCCAAGGGTTGTTCGGGATGAACACCGGGGAGCTGTTTTTT.

Remarks on this clonotype: A far larger clone is off by one base, so a read error is likely. The chain is built from TRBV5-1 and TRBJ2-5; 13 nucleotides agree with TRBD2. Judging by the DNA end, TRBJ2-1 fits better; the J call may be wrong. Germline CDR1 is SGHRS and CDR2 is YFSETQ. The CDR3 totals 15 residues. The CDR3 protein is CAISRGTSGEGEQFF. For the CDR3, the DNA is TGCGCCATCAGCCGGGGGACTAGCGGGGAGGGTGAGCAGTTCTTC.

This clonotype was observed many times. The chain employs TRBV6-4 and TRBJ1-1; no reliable D call. Germline V lookup: CDR1 MRHNA, CDR2 SNTAGT. The CDR3 is 14 residues long. The ends were cut back, 11 bases at V and 2 bases at J, with 18 bases in the middle. CDR3 DNA: TGTGCCGCCCGGGCCTCTCGGGGTAACACTGAAGCTTTCTTT. Its translation is CAARASRGNTEAFF.

As to this clonotype: It is likely a read error: a sequence one base away is far more abundant. The chain couples TRBV6-5 to TRBJ2-5; 8 bases map to TRBD1. CDR1 is MNHEY and CDR2 is SVGAGI in the germline V gene. Trimming removed 9 bases from V and 1 base from J; junction bases left unmatched: 16. The CDR3 contains 17 residues. The CDR3 protein is CASMGNGATGAQETQYF. The CDR3 region has the DNA TGTGCCAGTATGGGGAATGGGGCGACAGGGGCCCAAGAGACCCAGTACTTC.

This clonotype was picked up a small number of times. The rearrangement joins TRBV19 to TRBJ2-6; D gene ambiguous. The CDR3 covers 18 residues. Trimming took 1 base from V and 1 from J, leaving 14 bases between them. The germline V gene encodes CDR1 LNHDA and CDR2 SQIVND (reference sequence). DNA for the CDR3: TGTGCCAGTAGTATAGGTGAGACGGCGGTTTCTGGGGCCAACGTCCTGACTTTC. Protein product: CASSIGETAVSGANVLTF.

This clonotype is deemed medium-sized. The genes are TRBV6-1 and TRBJ1-2, with 8 bases identical to TRBD1. Germline assignment: CDR1 MNHNS and CDR2 SASEGT. V gave up 6 bases and J gave up 8 bases; unmatched junction bases: 8. The CDR3 extends over 13 amino acids. The CDR3 nucleotides are TGTGCCAGCAGCTATGACAGGGGCGGAGGCTACACCTTC. This gives the protein CASSYDRGGGYTF.

J is TRBJ1-6 and V is TRBV6-1; perhaps TRBD1 as D (6 bases). This CDR3 is built from 17 residues. Per the germline V gene, CDR1 is MNHNS and CDR2 is SASEGT. The chain's CDR3 is CTVRGKGGGLYNSPLHF. The CDR3 nucleotides read TGTACCGTTCGTGGGAAAGGGGGTGGTCTCTATAATTCACCCCTCCACTTT.

This clonotype was observed at least ten times. The rearrangement uses TRBV5-1 and TRBJ2-3; the D is unclear. Germline V CDR1 and CDR2: SGHRS, YFSETQ. The CDR3 consists of 14 residues. V was cut by 5 bases and J by 0 bases, with 10 bases left in between. The CDR3 reads CASRRVTSTDTQYF. CDR3 nucleotide sequence: TGCGCCAGCAGAAGGGTAACTAGCACAGATACGCAGTATTTT.

This clonotype was observed at least ten times. V usage is TRBV7-2 and J usage is TRBJ2-1, with 11 bases matching TRBD1. CDR1 is SGHTA and CDR2 is FQGNSA in the germline V gene. V lost 1 base, J lost 4 bases, and 3 bases stayed unmatched. CDR3 length: 16 amino acids. CDR3: CASSLVGTGGYNEQFF. In DNA, the CDR3 is TGTGCCAGCAGCTTAGTTGGGACAGGGGGTTACAATGAGCAGTTCTTC.

This clonotype was seen ten or more times. The V call is TRBV10-3, the J call TRBJ2-5; D is unresolved. In germline, CDR1 is ENHRY, CDR2 SYGVKD. Trimming left V 4 bases short and J 1 base short, with 7 bases between. The CDR3 sequence is 13 residues long. The CDR3 region has the DNA TGTGCCATCAGTGGGGCGGTCCAAGAGACCCAGTACTTC. It is translated as CAISGAVQETQYF.

This clonotype showed up many times. The chain carries TRBV9 and TRBJ2-3; either TRBD1 or TRBD2 may fit D (5 bases each). Per germline, CDR1 SGDLS and CDR2 YYNGEE. V was shortened by 2 bases and J by 2 bases, with 9 bases between the two germline ends. There are 14 residues in the CDR3. CDR3 coding DNA: TGTGCCAGCAGCGTCCGGGACGCCACAGATACGCAGTATTTT. Translation: CASSVRDATDTQYF.

This clonotype was seen at least ten times. The V call is TRBV29-1, the J call TRBJ1-2; D might be TRBD1 (6 bases). Germline CDR1 reads SQVTM; CDR2 reads ANQGSEA. This CDR3 is built from 16 residues. V lost 1 base, J lost 0 bases, and 15 bases lay in between. The CDR3 here is CSVEGSGVRTNYGYTF. CDR3 bases: TGCAGCGTTGAAGGGTCAGGGGTGCGGACTAACTATGGCTACACCTTC.

This clonotype showed up just a few times. The chain is built from TRBV6-5 and TRBJ2-1, with D possibly being TRBD1 or TRBD2 (5 bases each). CDR3 length equals 14 residues. The germline V and J ends were trimmed by 0 bases and 10 bases, with 13 bases remaining between them. Germline V CDR1 and CDR2: MNHEY, SVGAGI. The CDR3 sequence is CASSYSRGVGEQFF. CDR3 nucleotides: TGTGCCAGCAGTTACTCGAGAGGGGTGGGGGAGCAGTTCTTC.

This chain joins TRBV20-1 and TRBJ2-7; D not certain. The CDR3 has 12 amino acids. The V gene lost 3 bases and the J gene lost 10 bases, with 16 bases spanning the gap. In germline, CDR1 is DFQATT, CDR2 SNEGSKA (reference sequence). CDR3 sequence reads: CSASSEFYGQYF. The CDR3 nucleotides are TGCAGTGCTAGTTCGGAGTTCTACGGTCAGTACTTC.

In the case of this clonotype: Being one base from a much bigger clone, this may be a read error. The V call is TRBV20-1, the J call TRBJ2-7; D perhaps matches TRBD2 (6 bases). CDR3 size: 14 residues. Germline-derived CDR1 and CDR2 are DFQATT and SNEGSKA (reference sequence). The CDR3 loop is CSARGIRGWGEQYF. CDR3 coding DNA: TGCAGTGCTAGAGGAATTCGGGGGTGGGGCGAGCAGTATTTC.